The source of this T cell receptor beta chain is a study of Graves' ophthalmopathy and Graves' hyperthyroidism. The wider study: Peripheral blood was obtained at first diagnosis, ahead of any treatment.

CDR1 is SQVTM and CDR2 is ANQGSEA in the germline V gene. The CDR3 consists of 15 residues. The V end lost 6 bases, the J end lost 7 bases, and 21 bases lay between the germline ends. Researchers took RNA transcripts and amplified TCR beta CDR3 regions from them. First-round RT-PCR used HTBI primers; second-round multiplex PCR followed. From the multiplex PCR reads, TCRdb called clonotypes with MiXCR, one entry per CDR3 protein. The data hold 740,000 or so distinct CDR3 sequences, with around 40% observed a single time. Comments on this clonotype: Antigen: not known.

Patients were diagnosed from clinical symptoms, serum thyroxine, TRAb, thyroid ultrasound and orbital computed tomography. Broader study findings: In blood, most expanded thyroid clonotypes above 0.001 frequency were also detected.

The sequencing input was peripheral blood. This receptor was identified in an adult man with Graves' ophthalmopathy. This chain connects TRBV29-1 to TRBJ1-4; D not resolved. CDR3 amino acids: CSVEPQDGSPEKLFF. The DNA of the CDR3 is TGCAGCGTCGAACCTCAGGACGGTAGCCCTGAAAAACTGTTTTTT. Full variable domain (remainder filled in from reference TRBV29-1 and TRBJ1-4): SAVISQKPSRDICQRGTSLTIQCQVDSQVTMMFWYRQQPGQSLTLIATANQGSEATYESGFVIDKFPISRPNLTFSTLTVSNMSPEDSSIYLCSVEPQDGSPEKLFFGSGTQLSVL.